This entry lists 7 T cell receptor beta chains sequenced from one sample in a study of cytomegalovirus exposure and HLA in healthy donors. PCR used 60 Vbeta primers and 13 Jbeta primers. The data were produced by immunoSEQ multiplex PCR, yet TCRdb's version contains in-frame clones alone and is incomplete. This sample carries roughly 100,000 clones, roughly four fifths of them seen once, and the ten largest clones take more than 3%. The source material was PBMCs. Receptor source: a man aged 55 to 70 in good health and CMV-seronegative.

The genes are TRBV21-1 and TRBJ2-7; TRBD2 is taken as the D call from the table, unchecked against the DNA. TRBV21-1 is tagged as a pseudogene. The CDR3 contains 16 residues. This CDR3 is CASSKGPVVCNYEQYF. CDR3 bases: TGTGCCAGCAGCAAAGGCCCCGTAGTTTGCAACTACGAGCAGTACTTC.

This sequence joins TRBV5-1 and TRBJ1-3; 8 bases line up with TRBD1. Unmatched junction bases numbered 6, after V lost 3 bases and J lost 1 base. This CDR3 spans 16 amino acids. Per the germline V gene, CDR1 is SGHRS and CDR2 is YFSETQ. The CDR3 spells CASSYGQGGSGNTIYF. CDR3 DNA: TGCGCCAGCAGCTACGGACAGGGTGGGTCTGGAAACACCATATATTTT.

The chain links TRBV28 to TRBJ1-5; TRBD1 matches at 7 bases. This CDR3 has 15 residues. Germline V gene sequence: CDR1 MDHEN, CDR2 SYDVKM. V was clipped by 5 bases and J by 2 bases; unmatched bases: 6. The CDR3 DNA reads TGTGCCAGCAGTGAAGGACAGGTTGGCAATCAGCCCCAGCATTTT. Encoded protein: CASSEGQVGNQPQHF. The full variable domain, completed using reference TRBV28 and TRBJ1-5, is DVKVTQSSRYLVKRTGEKVFLECVQDMDHENMFWYRQDPGLGLRLIYFSYDVKMKEKGDIPEGYSVSREKKERFSLILESASTNQTSMYLCASSEGQVGNQPQHFGDGTRLSIL.

The genes are TRBV28 and TRBJ2-1, with TRBD2 matching over 12 bases. Germline CDR1 and CDR2: MDHEN and SYDVKM. The CDR3 length is 16 residues. Unmatched junction bases numbered 7, after V lost 6 bases and J lost 4 bases. CDR3 coding DNA: TGTGCCAGCAGGTCCGCCGGGACTAGCGGGTACAATGAGCAGTTCTTC. Encoded protein: CASRSAGTSGYNEQFF.

This rearrangement joins TRBV6-1 to TRBJ2-5; D unresolved. Germline assignment: CDR1 MNHNS and CDR2 SASEGT. This CDR3 is 13 amino acids long. V was cut by 5 bases and J by 5 bases, with 12 bases left in between. The CDR3 DNA is TGTGCCAGCAGTAGGTCACAGTCGGAGACCCAGTACTTC. Protein sequence: CASSRSQSETQYF.

The chain is built from TRBV7-2 and TRBJ1-1; the D gene is possibly TRBD1 (5 bases). The CDR3 is made up of 16 amino acids. Germline V CDR1 and CDR2: SGHTA, FQGNSA. Trimming shortened V by 1 base and J by 0 bases, and 12 bases separated the two germline ends. The CDR3 nucleotides are TGTGCCAGCAGCTTAGGGGTCAGGGTTATGAACACTGAAGCTTTCTTT. Its protein is CASSLGVRVMNTEAFF.

This clone has a handful of counts. V and J are TRBV4-3 and TRBJ2-3; tentative D call: TRBD2 (6 bases). CDR1 and CDR2 from the germline V gene are LGHNA and YSLEER. V was pared by 0 bases and J by 1 base, with 14 bases between. The CDR3 sequence is 17 residues long. The CDR3 DNA reads TGCGCCAGCAGCCAAGATCTAGCGTCGTCTGGCACAGATACGCAGTATTTT. Encoded protein: CASSQDLASSGTDTQYF.